A selection of T cell receptor beta chains follows, all from one sample in a study of shared clonotypes between healthy human individuals. TCRdb's copy holds only in-frame clones and misses some; the assay was immunoSEQ multiplex PCR. The sample yields 90,000 to 130,000 clones, 68% seen once. Material for sequencing was memory CD8+ T cells sorted from blood. All receptors come from a woman between 25 and 40 years old in good health. Each CDR3 is given with its conserved first and last residue. D genes are given only for firm matches. A clone size is listed for some rows: how often the clone was seen (once, few, many), or a class if it is expanded.

.	TRBV13	TRBJ1-6	.	TGTGCCAGCAGCTTGGCGTCAGCTAATTCACCCCTCCACTTT	CASSLASANSPLHF
once	TRBV28	TRBJ2-6	.	TGTGCCAGCAGTTTCGGGACACGGTTTTACTGGGCCAACGTCCTGACTTTC	CASSFGTRFYWANVLTF
.	TRBV29-1	TRBJ1-2	TRBD1	TGCAGCGTGGACCGGGACAGTAACTATGGCTACACCTTC	CSVDRDSNYGYTF
.	TRBV27	TRBJ2-7	.	TGTGCCAGCAGTACTAATAGCGGAAATTTCTACGAGCAGTACTTC	CASSTNSGNFYEQYF
many	TRBV6-1	TRBJ2-7	.	TGTGCCAGCAGTGAAGCGGGCGGGGACAGCTCCTACGAGCAGTACTTC	CASSEAGGDSSYEQYF
once	TRBV4-1	TRBJ1-4	TRBD1	TGCGCCAGCAGTGTGAGGGGGCAAGGTGAAAAACTGTTTTTT	CASSVRGQGEKLFF
.	TRBV15	TRBJ2-7	.	TGTGCCACCAGCAGAGAGCCAGGGGGGGCCTACGAGCAGTACTTC	CATSREPGGAYEQYF
.	TRBV11-2	TRBJ2-7	.	TGTGCCAGCAGCTCCTTTGACAGGAGCTCCTACGAGCAGTACTTC	CASSSFDRSSYEQYF
.	TRBV5-4	TRBJ1-1	TRBD1	TGTGCCAGCAGCTTACCGGGACAGGGCAGGACTGAAGCTTTCTTT	CASSLPGQGRTEAFF
.	TRBV6-5	TRBJ2-7	TRBD2	TGTGCCAGCAGTTACGGGGAGGGTAACTACAACGAGCAGTACTTC	CASSYGEGNYNEQYF
.	TRBV18	TRBJ2-1	.	TGTGCCAGCTCACCGTACGACTTCCAGGGGACACCCTACAATGAGCAGTTCTTC	CASSPYDFQGTPYNEQFF
.	TRBV27	TRBJ2-1	TRBD2	TGTGCCAGCAGGCTAGCGGGCTCCTACAATGAGCAGTTCTTC	CASRLAGSYNEQFF
.	TRBV7-2	TRBJ1-2	.	TGTGCCAGCAGCGCGCCATGGGTTAACTATGGCTACACCTTC	CASSAPWVNYGYTF
.	TRBV4-1	TRBJ2-7	TRBD1	TGCGCCAGCAGCCAAGCAGGACAGGGTCCCTACGAGCAGTACTTC	CASSQAGQGPYEQYF
.	TRBV28	TRBJ1-2	.	TGTGCCAGCAGTTTATTGCCCCGGCCCAGGGAATACGGCTACACCTTC	CASSLLPRPREYGYTF
.	TRBV10-3	TRBJ1-2	.	TGTGCCATCAGTGCATCTGGGTTGGTTAACTATGGCTACACCTTC	CAISASGLVNYGYTF
few	TRBV9	TRBJ1-2	.	TGTGCCAGCAGCACGGGGACGGTTAACTATGGCTACACCTTC	CASSTGTVNYGYTF
.	TRBV29-1	TRBJ2-7	TRBD2	TGCAGCGTTGAAGGTTGGGAGGGCCAATACGAGCAGTACTTC	CSVEGWEGQYEQYF
.	TRBV6-1	TRBJ1-5	.	TGTGCCAGCAGCCAGCGCGCCCTTGGCAATCAGCCCCAGCATTTT	CASSQRALGNQPQHF
.	TRBV7-8	TRBJ2-7	.	TGTGCCAGCAGCTTAGCCCTGACTCCTGGCGCCTACGAGCAGTACTTC	CASSLALTPGAYEQYF
many	TRBV4-1	TRBJ1-3	.	TGCGCCAGCAGCCAAGCCGACGGACGCTCTGGAAACACCATATATTTT	CASSQADGRSGNTIYF
.	TRBV5-6	TRBJ1-4	.	TGTGCCAGCAGCTTGAGTGTGACCACAACTAATGAAAAACTGTTTTTT	CASSLSVTTTNEKLFF
.	TRBV7-2	TRBJ1-5	.	TGTGCCAGCAGCCCCTGGACAGACTTTAGCAATCAGCCCCAGCATTTT	CASSPWTDFSNQPQHF
.	TRBV6-5	TRBJ2-7	.	TGTGCCAGCAGTCGACTGACTAGGATCTACGAGCAGTACTTC	CASSRLTRIYEQYF
.	TRBV28	TRBJ2-3	.	TGTGCCAGCAGTTTCGGCTGGACAGATACGCAGTATTTT	CASSFGWTDTQYF
.	TRBV2	TRBJ1-5	.	TGTGCCAGCAGTGAAAGGCAGGGCAATCAGCCCCAGCATTTT	CASSERQGNQPQHF
once	TRBV27	TRBJ2-7	.	TGTGCCAGCAGTTTAATTTACATGAGGACAAGCATAGCCGAGCAGTACTTC	CASSLIYMRTSIAEQYF
.	TRBV28	TRBJ1-2	.	TGTGCCAGCAGTATAGGGAGCAACTATGGCTACACCTTC	CASSIGSNYGYTF
.	TRBV27	TRBJ2-5	.	TGTGCCAGCAGTGTTCTCAGAGCGCCATGGGAAGTTCAAGAGACCCAGTACTTC	CASSVLRAPWEVQETQYF
.	TRBV28	TRBJ2-1	.	TGTGCCAGCAGTTTATTTCGGGGCGGAGTCTACAATGAGCAGTTCTTC	CASSLFRGGVYNEQFF
many	TRBV28	TRBJ1-1	.	TGTGCCAGCAGTCCGCTAGGGGGGCACACTGAAGCTTTCTTT	CASSPLGGHTEAFF
.	TRBV4-2	TRBJ2-7	.	TGTGCCAGCAGCCAGTCCCTGGGTAGCAGAGGCTACGAGCAGTACTTC	CASSQSLGSRGYEQYF
.	TRBV10-2	TRBJ1-1	.	TGCGCCACCTCGACACGGATGAACACTGAAGCTTTCTTT	CATSTRMNTEAFF
.	TRBV5-1	TRBJ2-1	.	TGCGCCAGCAGCTTGGAAGGGACCACGGACAATGAGCAGTTCTTC	CASSLEGTTDNEQFF
few	TRBV13	TRBJ1-1	.	TGTGCCAGCAGCTCCGGGATGGAAGCTTTCTTT	CASSSGMEAFF
.	TRBV27	TRBJ2-7	.	TGTGCCAGCAGTTTGACGTCGGCCTTAACCTACGAGCAGTACTTC	CASSLTSALTYEQYF
.	TRBV30	TRBJ1-1	.	TGTGCCTGGACCCAACGGAAGGGGTCTGAAGCTTTCTTT	CAWTQRKGSEAFF
few	TRBV19	TRBJ1-2	.	TGTGCCAGTAAACCCGAGGTTGTCTCTGGCTACACCTTC	CASKPEVVSGYTF
.	TRBV23-1	TRBJ2-1	.	TGCGCCAGCAGTCAAGCCGGGACGCATGAATACAATGAGCAGTTCTTC	CASSQAGTHEYNEQFF
.	TRBV5-4	TRBJ2-7	.	TGTGCCAGCAGCTCAGACTACGAGCAGTACTTC	CASSSDYEQYF
.	TRBV9	TRBJ1-1	.	TGTGCCAGCAGCGCGCTCCGGGGGGGATCTGAAGCTTTCTTT	CASSALRGGSEAFF
few	TRBV25-1	TRBJ1-5	.	TGTGCCAGCAGTGGAGAAGATAGCAATCAGCCCCAGCATTTT	CASSGEDSNQPQHF
few	TRBV6-5	TRBJ1-4	TRBD1	TGTGCCAGCAGAGGGACAGTAACTAATGAAAAACTGTTTTTT	CASRGTVTNEKLFF
many	TRBV6-1	TRBJ2-5	.	TGTGCCAGCAGTGATTATTTCCTTAGGGAGACCCAGTACTTC	CASSDYFLRETQYF
few	TRBV27	TRBJ2-1	.	TGTGCCAGCAGTTCGGACGTCCACGGGTCCTACAATGAGCAGTTCTTC	CASSSDVHGSYNEQFF
.	TRBV2	TRBJ2-7	.	TGTGCCAGCAGTGTTACAAGTTGGCAGTACTTC	CASSVTSWQYF
many	TRBV29-1	TRBJ1-2	.	TGCAGCGTGGTGTATGGCGTTAACGGCTACACCTTC	CSVVYGVNGYTF
.	TRBV27	TRBJ1-1	.	TGTGCCAGCAGTCTAACAGGGTCGGCCACTGAAGCTTTCTTT	CASSLTGSATEAFF
.	TRBV6-1	TRBJ1-5	.	TGTGCCAGCAGTGATAACAGGGCCCCGAATCAGCCCCAGCATTTT	CASSDNRAPNQPQHF
many	TRBV6-5	TRBJ2-3	.	TGTGCCAGCAGTTACTCGATTCAGGTTCCGGGAGATACGCAGTATTTT	CASSYSIQVPGDTQYF
.	TRBV10-2	TRBJ2-3	.	TGCGCCAGCAGAAGGTTCGGCGTCACAGATACGCAGTATTTT	CASRRFGVTDTQYF
.	TRBV7-9	TRBJ1-4	TRBD1	TGTGCCAGCAGCACCGGGACAGGGGGCCCTAATGAAAAACTGTTTTTT	CASSTGTGGPNEKLFF
.	TRBV7-8	TRBJ2-3	TRBD2	TGTGCCAGCAGCTTAGATTCGGGAGGCCCGGGTGATACGCAGTATTTT	CASSLDSGGPGDTQYF
.	TRBV7-9	TRBJ1-4	.	TGTGCCAGCAGCCCCCCCCCGTGGGACACAAAGCACCCCGTGGAAAAACTGTTTTTT	CASSPPPWDTKHPVEKLFF
.	TRBV6-1	TRBJ2-3	TRBD2	TGTGCCAGCCGGCTAGCGGGAGGGTCAGATACGCAGTATTTT	CASRLAGGSDTQYF